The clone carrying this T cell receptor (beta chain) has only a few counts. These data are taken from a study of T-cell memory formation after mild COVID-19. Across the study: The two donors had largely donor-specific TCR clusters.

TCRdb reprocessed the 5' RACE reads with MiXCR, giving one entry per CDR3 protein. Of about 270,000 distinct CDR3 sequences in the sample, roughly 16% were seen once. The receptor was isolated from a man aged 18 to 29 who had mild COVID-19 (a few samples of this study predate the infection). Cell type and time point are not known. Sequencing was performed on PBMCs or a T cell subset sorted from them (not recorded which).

The CDR3 DNA is TGTGCCAGCAGCCAAGACGGAGCGGGTTCTAGCACAGATACGCAGTATTTT. Translating it yields CASSQDGAGSSTDTQYF. The chain couples TRBV4-2 to TRBJ2-3; weak D call: TRBD2 (6 bases). Germline CDR1 LGHNA, CDR2 YNFKEQ. The CDR3 is made up of 17 amino acids. Trimming removed 0 bases from V and 0 bases from J, with 13 bases in between.